This entry lists 10 T cell receptor beta chains sequenced from one sample in a study of blood T cells in healthy people across ages. A J-beta primer mix and a sample-barcoded 5' primer were used in a second PCR of roughly 6 to 11 cycles. TCRdb reprocessed the 5' RACE reads with MiXCR, giving one entry per CDR3 protein. The sample lists about 930,000 distinct CDR3 sequences; 25% to 30% were seen once. The same sample was also studied in work on T cells of mothers and their children.

The sequenced material came from blood. The receptor source for this set is a woman in her thirties or forties in good health.

In nucleotides, the CDR3 is TGTGCCAGCAGTAACGGACAGGAAGAGACCCAGTACTTC. Its translation is CASSNGQEETQYF. V and J are TRBV6-5 and TRBJ2-5; 7 bases fit TRBD1. J lost 3 bases, V lost 5 bases, and 3 bases had no gene match. The germline gives CDR1 MNHEY, CDR2 SVGAGI. The CDR3 consists of 13 residues.

The rearrangement joins TRBV28 to TRBJ2-4, with D perhaps being TRBD1 or TRBD2 (5 bases each). Per germline, CDR1 MDHEN and CDR2 SYDVKM. This CDR3 has 17 residues. V lost 2 bases to trimming and J lost 0 bases, with 14 bases between them. This CDR3 is CASSLTGTPLAKNIQYF. The CDR3 DNA is TGTGCCAGCAGTTTAACCGGGACGCCGCTAGCCAAAAACATTCAGTACTTC.

The CDR3 reads CASSYEGCGANVLTF. The CDR3 DNA sequence: TGTGCCAGCAGTTACGAAGGCTGTGGGGCCAACGTCCTGACTTTC. The chain has TRBV6-7 and TRBJ2-6; D not certain. TRBV6-7 is treated as an ORF (open reading frame) with a function not yet certain. The CDR3 runs 15 residues. The V and J ends lost 2 bases and 3 bases respectively, with 8 bases between them.

The V call is TRBV12-5, the J call TRBJ2-7, with D possibly being TRBD1 (6 bases). The ends were cut back, 2 bases at V and 2 bases at J, with 13 bases in the middle. Germline values: CDR1 LGHNT, CDR2 FRNRAP. The CDR3 is 15 amino acids. CDR3 region: CASGLPGAGPYEQYF. DNA for the CDR3: TGTGCTAGTGGTTTGCCAGGGGCAGGCCCCTACGAGCAGTACTTC. Full variable domain (rest looked up from reference TRBV12-5 and TRBJ2-7): DARVTQTPRHKVTEMGQEVTMRCQPILGHNTVFWYRQTMMQGLELLAYFRNRAPLDDSGMPKDRFSAEMPDATLATLKIQPSEPRDSAVYFCASGLPGAGPYEQYFGPGTRLTVT.

This clonotype was observed a few times. This sequence joins TRBV2 and TRBJ2-6, with D possibly matching TRBD1 (6 bases). The CDR3 sequence is 16 residues long. Germline values: CDR1 SNHLY, CDR2 FYNNEI. V lost 6 bases to trimming and J lost 3 bases, with 15 bases between them. Here the CDR3 reads CASRDRRAGGANVLTF. CDR3 nucleotide sequence: TGTGCCAGCAGGGACAGAAGGGCAGGTGGGGCCAACGTCCTGACTTTC.

The V and J genes are TRBV24-1 and TRBJ2-6, with D uncertain. CDR1 and CDR2 (germline): KGHDR, SFDVKD. CDR3 length: 18 residues. The V end was cut by 5 bases, the J end by 4 bases, with 20 bases between. CDR3 protein: CATSGSGHLGSGANVLTF. The CDR3 DNA follows: TGTGCCACCAGTGGGTCCGGGCATTTGGGGTCGGGGGCCAACGTCCTGACTTTC.

This clonotype was recorded only once. A read error may explain this, as a much larger clone is one base away. The chain recombines TRBV2 with TRBJ2-1, with 14 bases aligning to TRBD2. The germline CDR1 and CDR2 sequences are SNHLY and FYNNEI. CDR3 length: 15 residues. The DNA of the CDR3 is TGTGCCAGCAGTGGGACTAGCGGGGGGATGGGTGAGCTGTTCTTC. Its translation is CASSGTSGGMGELFF. Variable domain in full (rest from reference TRBV2 and TRBJ2-1): EPEVTQTPSHQVTQMGQEVILRCVPISNHLYFYWYRQILGQKVEFLVSFYNNEISEKSEIFDDQFSVERPDGSNFTLKIRSTKLEDSAMYFCASSGTSGGMGELFFGPGTRLTVL.

This sequence joins TRBV7-3 and TRBJ1-1, with D possibly TRBD1 on 6 matching bases. Germline V gives CDR1 SGHTA, CDR2 FQGTGA. With 1 base removed from V and 5 bases from J, the gap between germline ends came to 14 bases. The CDR3 loop spans 15 amino acids. The CDR3 region has the DNA TGTGCCAGCAGCTTAAAGCCGGGGGGGCCAACTGAAGCTTTCTTT. Encoded protein: CASSLKPGGPTEAFF.

The V and J genes are TRBV20-1 and TRBJ2-3, with TRBD1 matching over 8 bases. CDR3 length: 14 residues. Germline lookup yields CDR1 DFQATT and CDR2 SNEGSKA (reference sequence). J gave up 3 bases and V 5 bases, and 7 bases lay outside the gene matches. The CDR3 DNA sequence: TGCAGTGCTTCTACAGGGGGTTTTACAGATACGCAGTATTTT. It is translated as CSASTGGFTDTQYF.

This chain uses TRBV25-1 with TRBJ2-5; D gene uncertain. The J call may not be correct, given that the DNA end is closer to TRBJ2-7. The CDR3 contains 15 residues. Germline V gene data show CDR1 as MGHDK and CDR2 as SYGVNS. The CDR3 nucleotides are TGTGCCAGCAGTGAATTTGGTAGCAGAGCCTACGAGCAGTACTTC. As protein: CASSEFGSRAYEQYF.